This T cell receptor beta chain originates from a study of T cell repertoires in cytomegalovirus infection. Overall study context: Public TCR beta signatures provided an indication of both CMV infection and a matching HLA type.

Each CDR3 protein gets one entry after TCRdb re-called the reads with MiXCR. Found here are about 140,000 distinct CDR3 sequences, 5.5% to 7% of them singletons; the top ten hold more than 15%. Trimming took 6 bases from V and 4 from J; bases not matched to a gene: 8. CDR3 length: 15 residues. Findings of the study overall: The ex vivo response showed dominance by HLA-C-restricted CMV-specific TCR beta clonotypes.

This clonotype was counted ten times or more. Its specificity is unknown. Sequenced: PBMCs. The chain joins TRBV12-3 or TRBV12-4 to TRBJ2-3, with 9 bases aligning to TRBD2. The sequence was collected from a human donor in good health (CMV status not recorded). Some clones in this sample may be carry-over from other donors' samples. The CDR3 loop is CASSPLRGGSDTQYF. Written as DNA, the CDR3 is TGTGCCAGCAGCCCCTTGCGGGGGGGATCAGATACGCAGTATTTT.